This T cell receptor beta chain came from a study of Graves' ophthalmopathy and Graves' hyperthyroidism. This clonotype was detected ten times or more. This CDR3 is 14 amino acids long. Germline CDR1 reads DFQATT; CDR2 reads SNEGSKA (reference sequence). Between the trimmed V and J ends, which lost 2 bases and 3 bases, there was a span of 14 bases. Amplifying from RNA transcripts, the study obtained TCR beta CDR3 regions. RT-PCR with HTBI primers came first, then second-round multiplex PCR. TCRdb ran MiXCR on the multiplex PCR reads and lists one entry per CDR3 protein. This table holds hundreds of thousands of distinct CDR3 sequences, under 25% found once.

This chain connects TRBV20-1 to TRBJ2-7; no definite D call. This TCR came from a woman under 30 with stable Graves' hyperthyroidism. Sample: peripheral blood. The CDR3 sequence is CSARPLVNDYEQYF. CDR3 bases: TGCAGTGCTAGACCCCTAGTGAACGACTACGAGCAGTACTTC.